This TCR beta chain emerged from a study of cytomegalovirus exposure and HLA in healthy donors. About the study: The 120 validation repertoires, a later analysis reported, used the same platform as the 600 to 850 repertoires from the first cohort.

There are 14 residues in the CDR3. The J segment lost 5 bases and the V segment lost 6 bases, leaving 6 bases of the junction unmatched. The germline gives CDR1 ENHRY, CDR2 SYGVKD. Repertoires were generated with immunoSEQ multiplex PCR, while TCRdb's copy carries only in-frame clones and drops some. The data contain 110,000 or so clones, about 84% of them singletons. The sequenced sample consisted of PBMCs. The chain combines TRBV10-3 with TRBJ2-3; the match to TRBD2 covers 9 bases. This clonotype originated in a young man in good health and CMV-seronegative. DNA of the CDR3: TGTGCCATCAGCTCTAGCGGGGTAGGAGATACGCAGTATTTT. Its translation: CAISSSGVGDTQYF.